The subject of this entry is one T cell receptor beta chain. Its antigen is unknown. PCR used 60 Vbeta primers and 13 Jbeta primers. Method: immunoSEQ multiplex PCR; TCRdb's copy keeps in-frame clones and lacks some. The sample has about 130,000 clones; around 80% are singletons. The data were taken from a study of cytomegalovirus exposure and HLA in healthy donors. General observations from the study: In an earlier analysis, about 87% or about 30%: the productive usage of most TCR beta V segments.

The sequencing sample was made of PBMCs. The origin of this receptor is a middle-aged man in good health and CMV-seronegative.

The CDR3 loop reads CASSPTYSQYF. The CDR3 bases are TGCGCCAGCAGCCCCACATATTCCCAGTACTTC. The rearrangement uses TRBV5-1 and TRBJ2-5, with D uncertain. V lost 4 bases, J lost 9 bases, and 10 bases lay in between. CDR1 SGHRS and CDR2 YFSETQ come from the germline V gene. CDR3 length equals 11 residues.